This T cell receptor beta chain is from a study of a mutant IDH1 vaccine in newly diagnosed glioma (dated by TCRdb to the early 2020s). About the study as a whole: Patients received eight vaccinations in weeks 1, 3, 5, 7, 11, 15, 19 and 23, corresponding to visits V03 through V10. Peripheral blood was collected at six visits: V03 (baseline), V05, V07, V10, V12 and V13. Vaccination started 4-6 weeks after radiotherapy alone, or was given together with temozolomide cycles in the groups whose treatment included chemotherapy. Of the 32 patients who were treated, about 60% were male and roughly 38% were female, and the mean age was around 40 years. Before enrollment, patients had received standard therapy of radiotherapy alone, temozolomide alone, or radiochemotherapy with temozolomide; most received the combination. For exploratory analyses, longitudinal TCRB deep sequencing was carried out in approximately 25 treated patients wherever samples were available.

This specimen's time point label, interpreted: week 5, during vaccination. Each vaccine dose, consisting of 300 ug of a 20-mer mutant IDH1 peptide in Montanide, was administered subcutaneously with topical imiquimod. The donors had newly diagnosed IDH1-mutant astrocytomas of WHO grade 3 or 4 that showed loss of nuclear ATRX. The samples were drawn from NOA16, a multicentre, single-arm, open-label phase I trial in Germany that tested a mutant IDH1 peptide vaccine in humans for the first time. Genomic DNA for TCRB sequencing was extracted from EDTA blood using the DNeasy Blood and Tissue Kit. As for this clone: There is no known antigen for this receptor. Qualities for individual bases were not recorded, and no much larger clone is one base off.

The paper's findings and limits, for the study overall: Immune responses induced by the vaccine were seen in 90% to 95% of patients across multiple MHC alleles. Selection of PBMC samples for TCRB deep sequencing was based on availability. It was noted by the authors that analyses of patient blood samples could not be reproduced owing to sample limitations. Changes in the top peripheral T cell clonotypes picked up by TCRB sequencing did not appear to be linked to pseudoprogression.

Libraries were prepared through the immunoSEQ multiplex PCR assay. Following the manufacturer's protocol, the hsTCRB Kit was used to amplify rearranged TCR beta chain sequences. TCRB libraries were sequenced on an Illumina MiSeq. The original pipeline was this. The proprietary platform of the kit vendor was used for demultiplexing, trimming and gene mapping. Imported from immuneACCESS, the table was reduced by TCRdb to in-frame sequences with V and J called. These copies leave out some clones; in studies compared against another copy, an unresolved V gene accounts for under half, and the cause of the remainder is not known. That table gives V, J and clone size, and the DNA gave D and trimming. The sample data list 30,000 to 40,000 clones, and roughly 50% of these were observed just once. The top ten constitute approximately 11% of the sample. V is clipped by 3 bases and J by 3 bases, and the sequence between their germline boundaries is 17 bases long. The CDR3 goes from the cysteine to the phenylalanine over 16 residues. Kept here is only the CDR3 DNA, which spans 48 bases and is read in frame from base 1.

Specimen: PBMCs, collected from a glioma patient whose treatment included an IDH1 peptide vaccine. The sequence is built from TRBV23-1 and TRBJ2-5, with the D gene too uncertain to name. TRBV23-1 is identified as an open reading frame with a role that is uncertain. This sequence originates from a woman aged 18-30 years with glioma. The DNA sequence reads TGCGCCAGCAGTCACGTCTCAGGTTTTCTGGAAGAGACCCAGTACTTC. This sequence encodes CASSHVSGFLEETQYF.